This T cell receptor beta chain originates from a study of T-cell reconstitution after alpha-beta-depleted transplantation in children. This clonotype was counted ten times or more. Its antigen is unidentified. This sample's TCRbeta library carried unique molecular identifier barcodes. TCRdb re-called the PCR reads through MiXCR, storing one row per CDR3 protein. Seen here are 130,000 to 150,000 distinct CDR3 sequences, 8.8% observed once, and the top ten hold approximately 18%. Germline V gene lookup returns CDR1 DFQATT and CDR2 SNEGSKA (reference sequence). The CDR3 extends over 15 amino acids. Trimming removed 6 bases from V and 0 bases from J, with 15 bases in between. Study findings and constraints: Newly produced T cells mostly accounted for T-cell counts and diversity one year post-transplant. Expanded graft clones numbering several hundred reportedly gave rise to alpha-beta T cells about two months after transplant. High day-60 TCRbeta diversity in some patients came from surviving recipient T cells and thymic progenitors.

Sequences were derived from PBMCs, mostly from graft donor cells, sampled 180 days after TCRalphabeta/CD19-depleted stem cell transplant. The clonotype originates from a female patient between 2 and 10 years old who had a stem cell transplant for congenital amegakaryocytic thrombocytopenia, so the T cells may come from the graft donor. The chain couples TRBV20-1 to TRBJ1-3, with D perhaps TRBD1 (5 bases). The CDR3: CSASTDLASGNTIYF. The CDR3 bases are TGCAGTGCCTCGACAGATCTCGCCTCTGGAAACACCATATATTTT.